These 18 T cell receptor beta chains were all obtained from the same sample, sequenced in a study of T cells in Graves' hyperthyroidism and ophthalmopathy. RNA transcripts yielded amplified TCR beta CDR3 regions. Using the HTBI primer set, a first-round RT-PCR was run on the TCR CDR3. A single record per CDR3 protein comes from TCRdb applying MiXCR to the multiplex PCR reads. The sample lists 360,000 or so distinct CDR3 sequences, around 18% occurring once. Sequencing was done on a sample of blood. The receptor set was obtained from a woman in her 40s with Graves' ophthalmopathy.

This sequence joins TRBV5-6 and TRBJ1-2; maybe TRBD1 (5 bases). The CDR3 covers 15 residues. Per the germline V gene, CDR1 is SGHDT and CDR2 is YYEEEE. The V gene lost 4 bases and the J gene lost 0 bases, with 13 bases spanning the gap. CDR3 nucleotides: TGTGCCAGCAGCCCCGGGGACTGGTCTAACTATGGCTACACCTTC. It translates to CASSPGDWSNYGYTF.

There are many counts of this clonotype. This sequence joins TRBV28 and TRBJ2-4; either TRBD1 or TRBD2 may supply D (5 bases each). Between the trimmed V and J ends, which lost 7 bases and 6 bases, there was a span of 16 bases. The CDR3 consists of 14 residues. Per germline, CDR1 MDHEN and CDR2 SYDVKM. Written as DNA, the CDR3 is TGTGCCAGCACCCTACGGTGGGGGAGAAACATTCAGTACTTC. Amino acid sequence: CASTLRWGRNIQYF.

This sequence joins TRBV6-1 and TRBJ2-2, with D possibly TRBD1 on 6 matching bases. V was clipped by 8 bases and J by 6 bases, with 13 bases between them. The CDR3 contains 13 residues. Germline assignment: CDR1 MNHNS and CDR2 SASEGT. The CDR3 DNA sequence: TGTGCCAGCCGCCTACAGGGCGCCGGGGAGCTGTTTTTT. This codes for CASRLQGAGELFF.

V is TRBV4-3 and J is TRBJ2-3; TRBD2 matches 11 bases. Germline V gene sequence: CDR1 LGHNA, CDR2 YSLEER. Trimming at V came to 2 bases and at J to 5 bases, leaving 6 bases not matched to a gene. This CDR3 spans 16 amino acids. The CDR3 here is CASSQTGTSGVDTQYF. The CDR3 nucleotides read TGCGCCAGCAGCCAAACAGGGACTAGCGGTGTAGATACGCAGTATTTT.

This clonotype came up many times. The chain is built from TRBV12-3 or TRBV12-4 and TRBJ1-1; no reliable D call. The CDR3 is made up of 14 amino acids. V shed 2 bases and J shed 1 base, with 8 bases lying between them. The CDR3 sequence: CASSLTEGNTEAFF. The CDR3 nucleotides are TGTGCCAGCAGTTTAACAGAAGGGAACACTGAAGCTTTCTTT.

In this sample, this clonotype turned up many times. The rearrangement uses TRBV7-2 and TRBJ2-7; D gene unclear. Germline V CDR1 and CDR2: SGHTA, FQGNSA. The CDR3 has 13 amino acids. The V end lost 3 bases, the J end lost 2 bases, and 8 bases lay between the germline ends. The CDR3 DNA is TGTGCCAGCAGCTTTCGTCCCACCTACGAGCAGTACTTC. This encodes CASSFRPTYEQYF.

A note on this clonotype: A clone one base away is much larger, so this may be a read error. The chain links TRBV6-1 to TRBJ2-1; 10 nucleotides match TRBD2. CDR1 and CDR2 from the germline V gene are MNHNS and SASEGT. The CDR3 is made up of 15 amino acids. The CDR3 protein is CPSSVGLAGVNEQFF. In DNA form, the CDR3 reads TGTCCCAGCAGTGTTGGGCTAGCGGGAGTCAATGAGCAGTTCTTC.

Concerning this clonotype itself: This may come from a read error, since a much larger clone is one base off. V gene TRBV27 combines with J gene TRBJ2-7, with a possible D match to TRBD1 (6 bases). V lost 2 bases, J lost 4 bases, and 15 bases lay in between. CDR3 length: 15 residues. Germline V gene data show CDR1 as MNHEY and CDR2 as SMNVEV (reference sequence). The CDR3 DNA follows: TGTGCCAGCAGTTTAATCGGACAGCAAAAGTACGAGCAGTACGTC. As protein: CASSLIGQQKYEQYV.

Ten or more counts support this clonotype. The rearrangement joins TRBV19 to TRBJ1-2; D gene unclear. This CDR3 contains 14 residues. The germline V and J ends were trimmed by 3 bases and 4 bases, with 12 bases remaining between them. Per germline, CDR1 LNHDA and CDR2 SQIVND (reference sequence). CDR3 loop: CASSMPGRTYGYTF. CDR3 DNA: TGTGCCAGTAGTATGCCTGGCAGGACCTATGGCTACACCTTC.

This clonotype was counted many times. The CDR3 is CASSEMGYGYTF. The CDR3, as DNA: TGTGCCAGCAGTGAAATGGGCTATGGCTACACCTTC. The chain recombines TRBV6-1 with TRBJ1-2; D remains ambiguous. Trimming took off 2 bases at V and 4 bases at J, with 5 bases between the two ends. CDR3 length: 12 residues. CDR1 is MNHNS, CDR2 SASEGT, per germline.

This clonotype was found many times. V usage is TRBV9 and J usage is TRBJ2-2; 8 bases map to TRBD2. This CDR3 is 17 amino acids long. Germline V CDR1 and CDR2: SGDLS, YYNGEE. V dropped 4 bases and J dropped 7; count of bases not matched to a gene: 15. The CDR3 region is CASSPGGGAGRGGELFF. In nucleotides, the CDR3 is TGTGCCAGCAGCCCCGGGGGGGGAGCGGGCCGCGGCGGGGAGCTGTTTTTT.

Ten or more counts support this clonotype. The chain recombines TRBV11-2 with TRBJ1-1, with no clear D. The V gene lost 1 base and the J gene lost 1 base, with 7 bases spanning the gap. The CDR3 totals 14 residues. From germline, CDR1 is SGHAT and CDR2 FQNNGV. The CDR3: CASSLVVRNTEAFF. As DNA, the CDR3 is TGTGCCAGCAGCTTAGTGGTTAGGAACACTGAAGCTTTCTTT.

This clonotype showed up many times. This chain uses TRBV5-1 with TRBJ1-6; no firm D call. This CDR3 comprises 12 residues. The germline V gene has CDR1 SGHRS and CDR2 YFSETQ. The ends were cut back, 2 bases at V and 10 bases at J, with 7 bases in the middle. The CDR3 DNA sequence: TGCGCCAGCAGCTTCGACTTGTCACCCCTCCACTTT. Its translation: CASSFDLSPLHF.

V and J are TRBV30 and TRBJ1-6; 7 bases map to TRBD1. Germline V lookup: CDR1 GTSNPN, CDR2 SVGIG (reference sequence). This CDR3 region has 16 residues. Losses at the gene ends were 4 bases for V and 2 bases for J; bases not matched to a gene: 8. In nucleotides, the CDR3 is TGTGCCTGGATCAAGAGGGGGACAGCCTATAATTCACCCCTCCACTTT. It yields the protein CAWIKRGTAYNSPLHF. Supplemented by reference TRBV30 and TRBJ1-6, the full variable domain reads SQTIHQWPATLVQPVGSPLSLECTVEGTSNPNLYWYRQAAGRGLQLLFYSVGIGQISSEVPQNLSASRPQDRQFILSSKKLLLSDSGFYLCAWIKRGTAYNSPLHFGNGTRLTVT.

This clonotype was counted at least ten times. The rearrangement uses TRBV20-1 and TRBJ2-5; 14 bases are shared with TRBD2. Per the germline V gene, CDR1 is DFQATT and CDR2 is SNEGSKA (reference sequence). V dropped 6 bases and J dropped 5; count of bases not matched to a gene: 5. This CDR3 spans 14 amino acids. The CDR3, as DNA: TGCAGTGCCAGACTAGCGGGAGGGTGGGAGACCCAGTACTTC. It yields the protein CSARLAGGWETQYF.

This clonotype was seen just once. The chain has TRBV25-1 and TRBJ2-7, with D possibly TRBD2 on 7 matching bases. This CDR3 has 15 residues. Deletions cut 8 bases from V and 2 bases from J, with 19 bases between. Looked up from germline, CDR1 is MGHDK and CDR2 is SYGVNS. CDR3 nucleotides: TGTGCCAGCCGCCAGGGAGGGGGGCGAGCCTACGAGCAGTACTTC. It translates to CASRQGGGRAYEQYF.

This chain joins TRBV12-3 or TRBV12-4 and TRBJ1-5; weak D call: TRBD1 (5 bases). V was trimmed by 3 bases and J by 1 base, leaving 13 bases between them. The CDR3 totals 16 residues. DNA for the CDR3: TGTGCCAGCAGTTTTTTGGGGGGGGTGAGCAATCAGCCCCAGCATTTT. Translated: CASSFLGGVSNQPQHF.

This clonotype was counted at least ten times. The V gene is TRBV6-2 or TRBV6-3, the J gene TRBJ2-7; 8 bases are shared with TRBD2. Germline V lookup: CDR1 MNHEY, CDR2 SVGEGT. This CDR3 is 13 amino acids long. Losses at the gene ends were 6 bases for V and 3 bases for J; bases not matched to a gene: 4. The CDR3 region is CASRQTSGYEQYF. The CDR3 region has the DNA TGTGCCAGCAGACAAACTAGCGGCTACGAGCAGTACTTC.